One and the same sample provided the 2 T cell receptor beta chains below, sequenced in a study of spatial heterogeneity in lung cancer. Time point described: sample taken at primary tumor resection. No cell sorting; template was whole RNA from tumor, lung tissue or PBMC. TCRdb used MiXCR to reprocess the 5' RACE reads, holding one entry per CDR3 protein. This sample yields some 47,000 distinct CDR3 sequences, of which roughly 7.5% are seen a single time; 2.5% to 3% belongs to the top ten. Sequencing was performed on PBMCs, taken at surgery. Every receptor here comes from a female donor with early-stage non-small cell lung cancer.

Ten or more counts support this clonotype. V gene TRBV29-1 combines with J gene TRBJ2-5; D is ambiguous. Deletions cut 3 bases from V and 3 bases from J, with 17 bases between. The CDR3 runs 15 residues. Per germline, CDR1 SQVTM and CDR2 ANQGSEA. The CDR3, as DNA: TGCAGCGTTGAGCCAAAAAGTGTCTCGAAAGAGACCCAGTACTTC. Encoded protein: CSVEPKSVSKETQYF.

In this sample, this clonotype turned up many times. The V call is TRBV9, the J call TRBJ1-2; TRBD1 agrees at 8 bases. Germline values: CDR1 SGDLS, CDR2 YYNGEE. This CDR3 is 14 amino acids long. The J segment lost 7 bases and the V segment lost 3 bases, leaving 8 bases of the junction unmatched. In DNA, the CDR3 is TGTGCCAGCAGCGAGGACAGGGCCCTATCTGGCTACACCTTC. Translated: CASSEDRALSGYTF.